This T cell receptor beta chain is drawn from a study of early T cells in non-severe SARS-CoV-2 infection. This CDR3 comprises 16 residues. The germline V gene has CDR1 ENHRY and CDR2 SYGVKD. V lost 7 bases, J lost 2 bases, and 14 bases stayed unmatched. Individual cDNA molecules carried attached unique molecular identifiers. TCRdb used MiXCR to reprocess the 5' RACE reads, holding one entry per CDR3 protein. The table includes 70,000 to 75,000 distinct CDR3 sequences, roughly an eighth detected once. This clonotype was seen ten or more times. This chain uses TRBV10-3 with TRBJ2-7; 7 bases map to TRBD1. The receptor was isolated from an adult who was a healthcare worker with PCR-confirmed SARS-CoV-2 infection or an uninfected control (not recorded which). The specimen was whole blood. CDR3 protein: CAITRGRGQEAYEQYF. In nucleotides, the CDR3 is TGTGCCATCACCCGTGGCCGTGGACAGGAGGCCTACGAGCAGTACTTC.